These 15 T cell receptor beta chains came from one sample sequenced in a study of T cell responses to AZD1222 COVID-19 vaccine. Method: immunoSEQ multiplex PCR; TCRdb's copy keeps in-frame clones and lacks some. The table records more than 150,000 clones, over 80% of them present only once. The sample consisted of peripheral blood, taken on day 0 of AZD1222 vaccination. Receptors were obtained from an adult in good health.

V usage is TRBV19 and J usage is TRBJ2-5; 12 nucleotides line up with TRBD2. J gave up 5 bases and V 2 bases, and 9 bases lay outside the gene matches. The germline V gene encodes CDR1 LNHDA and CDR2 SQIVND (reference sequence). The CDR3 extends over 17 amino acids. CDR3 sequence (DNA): TGTGCCAGTAGTATATCCCTGACTAGCGGGAGTAAGGAGACCCAGTACTTC. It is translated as CASSISLTSGSKETQYF. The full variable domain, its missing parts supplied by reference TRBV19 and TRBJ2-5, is DGGITQSPKYLFRKEGQNVTLSCEQNLNHDAMYWYRQDPGQGLRLIYYSQIVNDFQKGDIAEGYSVSREKKESFPLTVTSAQKNPTAFYLCASSISLTSGSKETQYFGPGTRLLVL.

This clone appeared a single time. The CDR3 coding sequence is TGTGCCAGCAGCGAGGGCCCGGGACAGGGTGGGGAGCCCCAGCATTTT. Its translation: CASSEGPGQGGEPQHF. This chain links TRBV9 with TRBJ1-5, with 9 bases fitting TRBD1. The V gene end was trimmed by 3 bases and the J gene end by 8 bases; junction bases not matched to a gene: 12. Germline-derived CDR1 and CDR2 are SGDLS and YYNGEE. This CDR3 is built from 16 residues.

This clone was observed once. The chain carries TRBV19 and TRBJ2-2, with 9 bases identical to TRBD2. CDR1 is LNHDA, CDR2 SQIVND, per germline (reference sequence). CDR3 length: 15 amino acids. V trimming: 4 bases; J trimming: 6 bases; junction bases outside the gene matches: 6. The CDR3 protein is CASSKGLAYAGELFF. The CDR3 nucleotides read TGTGCCAGTAGTAAGGGACTAGCATATGCCGGGGAGCTGTTTTTT.

The CDR3 nucleotides are TGTGCCACCAGTGACGCCGCAGTGTATTATGGCTACACCTTC. It codes for CATSDAAVYYGYTF. V gene TRBV24-1 combines with J gene TRBJ1-2, with D hard to call. Trimming left V 4 bases short and J 5 bases short, with 13 bases between. The germline CDR1 and CDR2 sequences are KGHDR and SFDVKD. This CDR3 contains 14 residues.

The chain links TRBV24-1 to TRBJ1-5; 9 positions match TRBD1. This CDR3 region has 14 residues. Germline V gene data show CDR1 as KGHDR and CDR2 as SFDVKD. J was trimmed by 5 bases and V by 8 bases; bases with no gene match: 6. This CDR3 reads CATMGTGMDQPQHF. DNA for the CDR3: TGTGCCACCATGGGGACAGGGATGGATCAGCCCCAGCATTTT.

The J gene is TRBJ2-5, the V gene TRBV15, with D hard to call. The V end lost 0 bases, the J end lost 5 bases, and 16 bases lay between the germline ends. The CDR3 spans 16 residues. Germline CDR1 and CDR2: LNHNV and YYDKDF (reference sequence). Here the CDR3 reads CATSRDQGSSWETQYF. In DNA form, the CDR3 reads TGTGCCACCAGCAGAGATCAAGGGTCATCATGGGAGACCCAGTACTTC. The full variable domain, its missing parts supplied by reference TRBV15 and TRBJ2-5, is DAMVIQNPRYQVTQFGKPVTLSCSQTLNHNVMYWYQQKSSQAPKLLFHYYDKDFNNEADTPDNFQSRRPNTSFCFLDIRSPGLGDTAMYLCATSRDQGSSWETQYFGPGTRLLVL.

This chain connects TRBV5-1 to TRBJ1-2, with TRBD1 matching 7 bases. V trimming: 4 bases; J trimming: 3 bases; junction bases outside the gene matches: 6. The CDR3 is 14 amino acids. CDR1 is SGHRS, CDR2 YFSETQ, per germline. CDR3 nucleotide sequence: TGCGCCAGCAGCAACAGGGGTTCCGACTATGGCTACACCTTC. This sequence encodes CASSNRGSDYGYTF. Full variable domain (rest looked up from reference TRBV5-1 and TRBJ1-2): KAGVTQTPRYLIKTRGQQVTLSCSPISGHRSVSWYQQTPGQGLQFLFEYFSETQRNKGNFPGRFSGRQFSNSRSEMNVSTLELGDSALYLCASSNRGSDYGYTFGSGTRLTVV.

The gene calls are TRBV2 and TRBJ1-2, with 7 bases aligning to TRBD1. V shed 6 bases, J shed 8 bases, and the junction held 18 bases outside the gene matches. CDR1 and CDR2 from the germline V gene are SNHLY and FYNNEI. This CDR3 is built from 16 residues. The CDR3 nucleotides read TGTGCCAGCAGCTTCGCCGGGACCGCCAGGGGGGTGGGCTACACCTTC. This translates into CASSFAGTARGVGYTF.

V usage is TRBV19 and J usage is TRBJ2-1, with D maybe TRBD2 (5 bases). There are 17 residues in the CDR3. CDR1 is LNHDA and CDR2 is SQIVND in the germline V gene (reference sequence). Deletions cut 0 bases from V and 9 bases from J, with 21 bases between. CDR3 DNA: TGTGCCAGTAGTATAGATGTAGGGAGACTTCTAACGGGTGAGCAGTTCTTC. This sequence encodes CASSIDVGRLLTGEQFF. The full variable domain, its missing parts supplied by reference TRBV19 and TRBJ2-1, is DGGITQSPKYLFRKEGQNVTLSCEQNLNHDAMYWYRQDPGQGLRLIYYSQIVNDFQKGDIAEGYSVSREKKESFPLTVTSAQKNPTAFYLCASSIDVGRLLTGEQFFGPGTRLTVL.

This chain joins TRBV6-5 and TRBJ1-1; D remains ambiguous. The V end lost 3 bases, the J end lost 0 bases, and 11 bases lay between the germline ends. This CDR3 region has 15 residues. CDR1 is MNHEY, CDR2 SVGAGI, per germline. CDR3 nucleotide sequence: TGTGCCAGCAGTTATGAGGGCGGGATGAACACTGAAGCTTTCTTT. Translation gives CASSYEGGMNTEAFF.

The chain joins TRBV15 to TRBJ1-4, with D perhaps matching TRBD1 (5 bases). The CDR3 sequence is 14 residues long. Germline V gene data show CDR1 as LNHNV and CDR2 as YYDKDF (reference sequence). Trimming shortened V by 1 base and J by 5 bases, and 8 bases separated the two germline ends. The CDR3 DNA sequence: TGTGCCACCAGCAGAGGAGGGGCGAATGAAAAACTGTTTTTT. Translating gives CATSRGGANEKLFF.

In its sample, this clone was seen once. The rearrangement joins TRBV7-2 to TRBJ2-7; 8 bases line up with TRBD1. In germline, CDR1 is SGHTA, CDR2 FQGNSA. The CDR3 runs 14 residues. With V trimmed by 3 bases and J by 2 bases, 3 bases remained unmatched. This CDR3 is CASSFGQGTYEQYF. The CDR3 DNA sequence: TGTGCCAGCAGCTTTGGACAGGGAACCTACGAGCAGTACTTC.

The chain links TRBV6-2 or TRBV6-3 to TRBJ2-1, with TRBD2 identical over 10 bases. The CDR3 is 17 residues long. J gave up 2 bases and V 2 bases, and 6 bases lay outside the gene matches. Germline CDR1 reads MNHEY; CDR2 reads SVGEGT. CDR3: CASSYPKAGGPYNEQFF. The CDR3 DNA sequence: TGTGCCAGCAGTTACCCTAAAGCGGGAGGGCCCTACAATGAGCAGTTCTTC.

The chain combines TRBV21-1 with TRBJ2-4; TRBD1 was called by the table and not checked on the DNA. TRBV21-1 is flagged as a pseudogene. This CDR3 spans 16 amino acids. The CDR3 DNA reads TGTGCCAGCAGCAAAGTCAGGTTCCTAGCCAAAAACATTCAGTACTTC. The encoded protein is CASSKVRFLAKNIQYF.

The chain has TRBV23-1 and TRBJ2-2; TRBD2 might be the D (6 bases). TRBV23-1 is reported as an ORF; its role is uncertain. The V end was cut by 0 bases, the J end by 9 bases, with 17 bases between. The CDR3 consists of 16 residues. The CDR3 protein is CASSQSGGRGLWELFF. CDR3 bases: TGCGCCAGCAGTCAATCGGGGGGACGAGGGCTTTGGGAGCTGTTTTTT.